What follows are 7 T cell receptor beta chains derived from one specimen sequenced in a study of shared clonotypes between healthy human individuals. In the naive CD8 group, cells lacked CD45RO and were positively selected for CCR7, so terminally differentiated effector memory CD45RA+ cells were left out. The method was immunoSEQ multiplex PCR; TCRdb's version includes in-frame clones alone and lacks a portion of them. The table shows about 2 million clones, with roughly 94% occurring only once. Sequencing used naive CD8+ T cells sorted from blood. The receptors originated from a man aged 18 to 30 in good health.

V and J are TRBV5-1 and TRBJ1-2; D perhaps matches TRBD1 (5 bases). The CDR3 sequence is 12 residues long. V was shortened by 3 bases and J by 7 bases, with 10 bases between the two germline ends. Germline CDR1 is SGHRS and CDR2 is YFSETQ. The CDR3 reads CASSSRESGYTF. The CDR3 bases are TGCGCCAGCAGCTCCAGGGAGTCTGGCTACACCTTC. Full variable domain (rest looked up from reference TRBV5-1 and TRBJ1-2): KAGVTQTPRYLIKTRGQQVTLSCSPISGHRSVSWYQQTPGQGLQFLFEYFSETQRNKGNFPGRFSGRQFSNSRSEMNVSTLELGDSALYLCASSSRESGYTFGSGTRLTVV.

The V and J genes are TRBV19 and TRBJ2-3, with TRBD1 matching 8 bases. Unmatched junction bases numbered 10, after V lost 3 bases and J lost 2 bases. This CDR3 spans 17 amino acids. CDR1 and CDR2 (germline): LNHDA, SQIVND (reference sequence). CDR3: CASSIDRRDRYTDTQYF. Here the CDR3 DNA reads TGTGCCAGTAGTATTGACCGCCGGGACAGGTACACAGATACGCAGTATTTT.

The chain employs TRBV11-2 and TRBJ2-2; 8 positions agree with TRBD1. The CDR3 contains 16 residues. V trimming: 8 bases; J trimming: 4 bases; junction bases outside the gene matches: 12. The V gene's germline CDR1 is SGHAT and CDR2 FQNNGV. CDR3 DNA: TGTGCCAGCGGGCAGGTGACAGGGGAGGTCACCGGGGAGCTGTTTTTT. Its translation: CASGQVTGEVTGELFF.

The gene calls are TRBV19 and TRBJ1-1; 7 bases fit TRBD1. The CDR3 runs 17 residues. From germline, CDR1 is LNHDA and CDR2 SQIVND (reference sequence). Unmatched junction bases numbered 19, after V lost 11 bases and J lost 1 base. CDR3 amino acids: CASHPQGLGVKNTEAFF. Here the CDR3 DNA reads TGTGCCTCCCATCCACAGGGGTTGGGGGTAAAGAACACTGAAGCTTTCTTT.

This clone was seen only once. The chain recombines TRBV6-1 with TRBJ2-5; possible D gene TRBD1, 5 bases. CDR1 and CDR2 (germline): MNHNS, SASEGT. Trimming left V 2 bases short and J 3 bases short, with 16 bases between. The CDR3 is 16 residues long. The CDR3, as DNA: TGTGCCAGCAGTGAATGGGTACAGGCTACAAAAGAGACCCAGTACTTC. Translated: CASSEWVQATKETQYF.

V gene TRBV4-1 combines with J gene TRBJ2-7, with a tentative D call TRBD1 (5 bases). Germline V gene sequence: CDR1 MGHRA, CDR2 YSYEKL. The CDR3 totals 13 residues. Trimming stripped 8 bases from V and 5 bases from J, with 16 bases between. CDR3 region: CASALGAEDEQYF. The CDR3 nucleotides are TGCGCCAGCGCCCTTGGGGCAGAGGACGAGCAGTACTTC.

The V call is TRBV11-1, the J call TRBJ2-3, with D perhaps given as TRBD1 or TRBD2 (6 bases each). The CDR3 has 16 amino acids. Germline V lookup: CDR1 SGHAT, CDR2 FQDESV (reference sequence). V was trimmed by 5 bases and J by 3 bases, leaving 18 bases between them. This chain's CDR3 is CASSPPPWGATDTQYF. Written as DNA, the CDR3 is TGTGCCAGCAGCCCACCCCCCTGGGGGGCAACAGATACGCAGTATTTT.